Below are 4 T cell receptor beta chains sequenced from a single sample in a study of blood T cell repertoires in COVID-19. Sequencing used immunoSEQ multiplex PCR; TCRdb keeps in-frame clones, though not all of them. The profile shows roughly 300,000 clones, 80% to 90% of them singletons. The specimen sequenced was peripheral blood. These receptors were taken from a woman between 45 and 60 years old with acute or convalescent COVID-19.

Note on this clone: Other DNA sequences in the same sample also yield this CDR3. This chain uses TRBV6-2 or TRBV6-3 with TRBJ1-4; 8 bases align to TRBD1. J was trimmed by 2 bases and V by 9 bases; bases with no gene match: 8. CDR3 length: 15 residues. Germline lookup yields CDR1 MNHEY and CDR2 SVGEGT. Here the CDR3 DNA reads TGTGCCAGTAGGCCTCGGACAGGGACTAATGAAAAACTGTTTTTT. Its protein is CASRPRTGTNEKLFF.

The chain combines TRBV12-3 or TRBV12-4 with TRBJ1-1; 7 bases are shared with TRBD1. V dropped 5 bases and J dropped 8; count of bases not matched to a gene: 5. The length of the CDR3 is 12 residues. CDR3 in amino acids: CASSNRDREAFF. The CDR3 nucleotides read TGTGCCAGCAGTAACCGGGACAGAGAAGCTTTCTTT.

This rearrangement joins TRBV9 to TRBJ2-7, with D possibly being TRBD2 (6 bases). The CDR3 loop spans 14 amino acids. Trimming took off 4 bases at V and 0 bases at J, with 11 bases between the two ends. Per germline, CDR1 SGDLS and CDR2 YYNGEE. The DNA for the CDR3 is TGTGCCAGCAGCATCGGGGGTAGCTCCTACGAGCAGTACTTC. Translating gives CASSIGGSSYEQYF.

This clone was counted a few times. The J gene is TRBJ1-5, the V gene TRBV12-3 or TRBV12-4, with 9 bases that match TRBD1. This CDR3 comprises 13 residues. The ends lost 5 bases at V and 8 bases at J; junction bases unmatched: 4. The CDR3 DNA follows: TGTGCCAGCAGTCTCAGACAGGGGGAGCCCCAGCATTTT. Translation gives CASSLRQGEPQHF.